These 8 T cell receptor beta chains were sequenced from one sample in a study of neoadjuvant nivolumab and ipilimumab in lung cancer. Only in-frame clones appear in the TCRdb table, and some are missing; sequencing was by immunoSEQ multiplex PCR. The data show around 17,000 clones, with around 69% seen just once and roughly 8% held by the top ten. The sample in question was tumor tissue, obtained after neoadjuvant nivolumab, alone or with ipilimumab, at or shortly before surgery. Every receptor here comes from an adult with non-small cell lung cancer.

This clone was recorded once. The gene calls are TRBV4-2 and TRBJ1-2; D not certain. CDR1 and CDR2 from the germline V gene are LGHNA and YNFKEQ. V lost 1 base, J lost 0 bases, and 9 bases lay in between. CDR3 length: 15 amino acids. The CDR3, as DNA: TGTGCCAGCAGCCAAGGTCTCATAGCTAACTATGGCTACACCTTC. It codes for CASSQGLIANYGYTF.

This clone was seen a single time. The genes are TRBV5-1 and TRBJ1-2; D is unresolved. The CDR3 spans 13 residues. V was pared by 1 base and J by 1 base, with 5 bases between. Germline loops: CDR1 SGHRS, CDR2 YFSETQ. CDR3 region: CASSLSFNYGYTF. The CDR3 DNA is TGCGCCAGCAGCTTGAGCTTTAACTATGGCTACACCTTC.

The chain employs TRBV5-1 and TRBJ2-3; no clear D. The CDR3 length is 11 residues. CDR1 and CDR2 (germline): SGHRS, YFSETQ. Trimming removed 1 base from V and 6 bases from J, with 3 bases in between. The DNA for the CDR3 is TGCGCCAGCAGCTTGTTTGATACGCAGTATTTT. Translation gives CASSLFDTQYF.

CDR3 sequence: CASSLGGFKGGEKLFF. In DNA, the CDR3 is TGTGCCAGCAGCCTCGGGGGTTTTAAGGGCGGAGAAAAACTGTTTTTT. The V and J genes are TRBV7-9 and TRBJ1-4; tentative D call: TRBD1 (5 bases). This CDR3 region has 16 residues. V dropped 5 bases and J dropped 8 bases, with 21 bases sitting between them. CDR1 and CDR2 (germline): SEHNR, FQNEAQ (reference sequence).

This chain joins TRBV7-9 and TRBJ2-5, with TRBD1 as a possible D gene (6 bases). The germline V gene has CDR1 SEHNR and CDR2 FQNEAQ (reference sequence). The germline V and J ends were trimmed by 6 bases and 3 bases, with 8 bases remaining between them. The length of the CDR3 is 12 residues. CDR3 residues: CASSRQEETQYF. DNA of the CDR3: TGTGCCAGCAGTAGACAGGAAGAGACCCAGTACTTC.

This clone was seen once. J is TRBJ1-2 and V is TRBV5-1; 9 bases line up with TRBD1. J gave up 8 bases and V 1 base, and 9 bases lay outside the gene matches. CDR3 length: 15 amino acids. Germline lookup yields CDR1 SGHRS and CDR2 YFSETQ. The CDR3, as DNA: TGCGCCAGCAGCTTGACTGGGGACAGGGTTGAAGGCTACACCTTC. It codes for CASSLTGDRVEGYTF.

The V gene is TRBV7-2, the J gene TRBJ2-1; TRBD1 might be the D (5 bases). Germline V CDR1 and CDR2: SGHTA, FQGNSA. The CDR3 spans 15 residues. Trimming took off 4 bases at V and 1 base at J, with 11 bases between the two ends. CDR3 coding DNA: TGTGCCAGCAGCTCCAGGGCGGTGTCCTACAATGAGCAGTTCTTC. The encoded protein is CASSSRAVSYNEQFF.

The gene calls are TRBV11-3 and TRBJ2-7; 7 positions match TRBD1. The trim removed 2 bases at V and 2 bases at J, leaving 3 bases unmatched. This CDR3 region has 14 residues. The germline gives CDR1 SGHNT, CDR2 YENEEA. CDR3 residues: CASSLNRGTYEQYF. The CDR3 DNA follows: TGTGCCAGCAGCTTAAACAGGGGCACCTACGAGCAGTACTTC.